The 20 T cell receptor beta chains below come from one sample, sequenced in a study of low-dose radiotherapy and immunotherapy resistance in tumors. cDNA synthesis used a TRAV/TRBV-specific primer set for both chains. Amplification, which lasted 20 to 25 PCR cycles, used a constant-region primer and V-primer adapter to amplify TCRs. TCRdb re-called the reads through MiXCR, storing one row per CDR3 protein. The sample carries around 80,000 distinct CDR3 sequences, approximately 17% recorded once. Time point here: before trial treatment. The specimen comprised PBMCs, sampled before treatment. The receptors come from a male donor with prostate cancer.

A word on this clonotype: This is likely an artifact of a read error, given a far larger clone one base away. The chain carries TRBV10-3 and TRBJ2-1; 11 bases are shared with TRBD2. The CDR3 totals 12 residues. Germline lookup yields CDR1 ENHRY and CDR2 SYGVKD. J lost 10 bases, V lost 10 bases, and 6 bases had no gene match. CDR3 coding DNA: TGTGCCACGGGACTAGCGGCTGGCGAGCAGTTCTTC. This sequence encodes CATGLAAGEQFF.

This clonotype was detected ten times or more. J is TRBJ2-1 and V is TRBV18, with 8 bases that match TRBD2. V gave up 4 bases and J gave up 8 bases; unmatched junction bases: 7. This CDR3 contains 14 residues. Per the germline V gene, CDR1 is KGHSH and CDR2 is LQKENI. The CDR3 DNA follows: TGTGCCAGCTCACTCCGGGGGGGCATCCATGAGCAGTTCTTC. Amino acid sequence: CASSLRGGIHEQFF.

The chain carries TRBV11-1 and TRBJ2-1; D assignment may be TRBD1 or TRBD2 (6 bases each). V was trimmed by 3 bases and J by 2 bases, leaving 11 bases between them. The CDR3 is made up of 15 amino acids. CDR1 and CDR2 from the germline V gene are SGHAT and FQDESV (reference sequence). The CDR3 here is CASSLNGGPYNEQFF. As DNA, the CDR3 is TGTGCCAGCAGCTTGAACGGGGGCCCCTACAATGAGCAGTTCTTC.

This clonotype was seen many times. The chain recombines TRBV19 with TRBJ1-2, with D perhaps TRBD1 (5 bases). Between the trimmed V and J ends, which lost 6 bases and 4 bases, there was a span of 12 bases. In germline, CDR1 is LNHDA, CDR2 SQIVND (reference sequence). The CDR3 totals 13 residues. CDR3 amino acids: CASSPRQTYGYTF. Written as DNA, the CDR3 is TGTGCCAGTAGCCCAAGACAGACCTATGGCTACACCTTC.

This clonotype has a count of ten or more. V gene TRBV6-6 combines with J gene TRBJ2-5, with no clear D. CDR3 length equals 13 residues. Trimming cost V 0 bases and J 5 bases, with 7 bases left between them. In germline, CDR1 is MNHNY, CDR2 SVGAGI (reference sequence). The CDR3 protein is CASSYSFSETQYF. CDR3 DNA: TGTGCCAGCAGTTACTCTTTTTCGGAGACCCAGTACTTC.

This clonotype was detected ten times or more. V gene TRBV20-1 combines with J gene TRBJ2-5, with D perhaps being TRBD1 or TRBD2 (5 bases each). The V end was cut by 7 bases, the J end by 0 bases, with 15 bases between. The CDR3 covers 14 residues. Looked up from germline, CDR1 is DFQATT and CDR2 is SNEGSKA (reference sequence). Written as DNA, the CDR3 is TGCAGTGTCGGGGACCAATCCTACCAAGAGACCCAGTACTTC. The encoded protein is CSVGDQSYQETQYF.

This clonotype showed up many times. J is TRBJ2-3 and V is TRBV9; 11 bases are a match to TRBD1. Germline CDR1 SGDLS, CDR2 YYNGEE. Losses at the gene ends were 0 bases for V and 6 bases for J; bases not matched to a gene: 9. The CDR3 totals 17 residues. Here the CDR3 DNA reads TGTGCCAGCAGCGTAGGTTTCGGACAGGGGGCGTCGGATACGCAGTATTTT. This codes for CASSVGFGQGASDTQYF. The variable domain in full, with the rest retrieved from reference TRBV9 and TRBJ2-3, is DSGVTQTPKHLITATGQRVTLRCSPRSGDLSVYWYQQSLDQGLQFLIQYYNGEERAKGNILERFSAQQFPDLHSELNLSSLELGDSALYFCASSVGFGQGASDTQYFGPGTRLTVL.

In this sample, this clonotype turned up many times. The chain recombines TRBV4-2 with TRBJ1-3; TRBD1 is a possible D gene (5 bases). Deletions cut 1 base from V and 0 bases from J, with 13 bases between. The CDR3 has 17 amino acids. Germline V gene lookup returns CDR1 LGHNA and CDR2 YNFKEQ. CDR3 bases: TGTGCCAGCAGCCAAGCGGACACCCGGGACTCTGGAAACACCATATATTTT. Translation gives CASSQADTRDSGNTIYF.

This clonotype was recorded many times. The genes are TRBV20-1 and TRBJ2-1; D may be TRBD2 (6 bases). CDR1 DFQATT and CDR2 SNEGSKA come from the germline V gene (reference sequence). The CDR3 has 13 amino acids. Between the trimmed V and J ends, which lost 6 bases and 4 bases, there was a span of 13 bases. Written as DNA, the CDR3 is TGCAGTGCCGTCGGGAGCTTATACAATGAGCAGTTCTTC. Translation: CSAVGSLYNEQFF.

Many counts were recorded for this clonotype. The chain employs TRBV6-5 and TRBJ1-2; D is perhaps TRBD1 (5 bases). The CDR3 consists of 13 residues. Per the germline V gene, CDR1 is MNHEY and CDR2 is SVGAGI. The germline V and J ends were trimmed by 2 bases and 4 bases, with 8 bases remaining between them. CDR3 amino acids: CASSYAQAYGYTF. The CDR3 DNA follows: TGTGCCAGCAGTTACGCACAGGCCTATGGCTACACCTTC.

This clonotype was picked up many times. The V and J genes are TRBV5-1 and TRBJ2-2, with no clear D. V lost 4 bases to trimming and J lost 4 bases, with 8 bases between them. The germline V gene encodes CDR1 SGHRS and CDR2 YFSETQ. The CDR3 loop spans 13 amino acids. CDR3 sequence reads: CASSEVITGELFF. CDR3 bases: TGCGCCAGCAGCGAGGTCATCACCGGGGAGCTGTTTTTT.

This clonotype was detected many times. The rearrangement links TRBV5-1 to TRBJ1-6; tentative D call: TRBD1 (5 bases). Trimming took 4 bases from V and 7 from J, leaving 15 bases between them. Germline CDR1 reads SGHRS; CDR2 reads YFSETQ. The CDR3 length is 15 residues. DNA for the CDR3: TGCGCCAGCAGCGGGACGGGGACGGAAAATTCACCCCTCCACTTT. This translates into CASSGTGTENSPLHF.

In this sample, this clonotype turned up many times. The V call is TRBV14, the J call TRBJ2-2; unclear D gene. The germline V gene encodes CDR1 SGHDN and CDR2 FVKESK. CDR3 length: 14 residues. V dropped 3 bases and J dropped 3 bases, with 8 bases sitting between them. The CDR3 DNA is TGTGCCAGCAGCCAGAATCGGGACACCGGGGAGCTGTTTTTT. Protein sequence: CASSQNRDTGELFF.

In this sample, this clonotype turned up a few times. The chain couples TRBV9 to TRBJ2-7; D not resolved. The CDR3 is 14 residues long. Germline values: CDR1 SGDLS, CDR2 YYNGEE. Trimming cost V 0 bases and J 3 bases, with 10 bases left between them. The CDR3: CASSVGQFNYEQYF. The CDR3 bases are TGTGCCAGCAGCGTAGGGCAGTTCAACTACGAGCAGTACTTC.

In its sample, this clonotype was seen many times. The chain combines TRBV5-6 with TRBJ1-2, with no clear D. The ends were cut back, 4 bases at V and 3 bases at J, with 16 bases in the middle. This CDR3 has 15 residues. CDR1 and CDR2 from the germline V gene are SGHDT and YYEEEE. The CDR3 bases are TGTGCCAGCAGCCTGACTCTGCTCCGAGACTATGGCTACACCTTC. This translates into CASSLTLLRDYGYTF.

The J gene is TRBJ2-4, the V gene TRBV27; 13 bases map to TRBD2. This CDR3 is 16 amino acids long. V was clipped by 10 bases and J by 4 bases; unmatched bases: 10. The germline gives CDR1 MNHEY, CDR2 SMNVEV (reference sequence). Here the CDR3 reads CATRAGTSGAKNIQYF. DNA of the CDR3: TGTGCCACCAGGGCCGGGACTAGCGGGGCTAAAAACATTCAGTACTTC.

At least ten counts were recorded for this clonotype. The J gene is TRBJ2-5, the V gene TRBV7-2; D may correspond to TRBD1 or TRBD2 (6 bases each). The V gene lost 1 base and the J gene lost 0 bases, with 15 bases spanning the gap. CDR1 SGHTA and CDR2 FQGNSA come from the germline V gene. CDR3 length equals 17 residues. CDR3 coding DNA: TGTGCCAGCAGCTTAGTGGAGGGACACTTCTACCAAGAGACCCAGTACTTC. Its translation: CASSLVEGHFYQETQYF.

This clonotype was seen many times. V is TRBV5-1 and J is TRBJ2-3, with TRBD2 matching over 11 bases. The CDR3 sequence is 15 residues long. After removal of 1 base from V and 5 bases from J, the junction contained 3 bases not matched to a gene. Per the germline V gene, CDR1 is SGHRS and CDR2 is YFSETQ. CDR3 amino acids: CASSLTSGSQDTQYF. CDR3 in DNA: TGCGCCAGCAGCTTGACTAGCGGGAGTCAAGATACGCAGTATTTT.

This clonotype was counted many times. The genes are TRBV28 and TRBJ2-7; 9 bases map to TRBD1. Germline V CDR1 and CDR2: MDHEN, SYDVKM. Trimming cost V 1 base and J 2 bases; bases outside gene matches: 3. The CDR3 totals 15 residues. DNA of the CDR3: TGTGCCAGCAGTTTATCGGACAGGGGCCCCTACGAGCAGTACTTC. It yields the protein CASSLSDRGPYEQYF.

This clonotype was detected only a few times. The rearrangement joins TRBV7-3 to TRBJ2-4; D is ambiguous. The length of the CDR3 is 13 residues. The V and J ends lost 0 bases and 4 bases respectively, with 4 bases between them. Germline V CDR1 and CDR2: SGHTA, FQGTGA. The CDR3 region is CASSLTEKNIQYF. The CDR3 region has the DNA TGTGCCAGCAGCTTAACGGAGAAAAACATTCAGTACTTC.